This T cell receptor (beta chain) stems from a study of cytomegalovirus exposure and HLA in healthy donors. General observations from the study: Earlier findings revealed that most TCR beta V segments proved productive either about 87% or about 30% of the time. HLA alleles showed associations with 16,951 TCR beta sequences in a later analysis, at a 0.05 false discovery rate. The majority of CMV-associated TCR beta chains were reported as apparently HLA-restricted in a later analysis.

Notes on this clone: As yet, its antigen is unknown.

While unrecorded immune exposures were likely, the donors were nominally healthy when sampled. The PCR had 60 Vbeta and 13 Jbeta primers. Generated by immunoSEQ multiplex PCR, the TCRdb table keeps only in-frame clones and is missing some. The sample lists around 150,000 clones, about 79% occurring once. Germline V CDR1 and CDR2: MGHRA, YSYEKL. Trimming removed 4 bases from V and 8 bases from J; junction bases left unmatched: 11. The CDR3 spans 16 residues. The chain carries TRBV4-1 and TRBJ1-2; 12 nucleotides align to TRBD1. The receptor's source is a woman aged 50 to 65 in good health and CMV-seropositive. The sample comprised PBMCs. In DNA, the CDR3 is TGCGCCAGCAGCCCCGTAAAGAGGGACAGGGGGCCGGGCTACACCTTC. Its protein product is CASSPVKRDRGPGYTF.